Listed below are T cell receptor beta chains from one sample, sequenced in a study of Graves' ophthalmopathy and Graves' hyperthyroidism. TCRdb fed the multiplex PCR reads into MiXCR, producing one record per CDR3 protein. The table lists some 1.1 million distinct CDR3 sequences, approximately 35% of them singletons. The source material was peripheral blood or thyroid tissue (not recorded which). These receptors all come from an adult man with Graves' hyperthyroidism. CDR3s include the opening cysteine and the closing phenylalanine or tryptophan. The D gene is left open where the match is weak. The size entry is marked missing in some rows and otherwise reads once, few, many or a size class.

J	D	size	V	CDR3	DNA
TRBJ1-1	.	.	TRBV19	CASKNPGTVRSFF	TGTGCCAGCAAAAACCCGGGTACAGTGAGATCTTTCTTT
TRBJ1-2	TRBD1	.	TRBV30	CACWDRSTHGYTF	TGTGCCTGCTGGGACAGGTCGACCCATGGCTACACCTTC
TRBJ1-5	.	few	TRBV5-8	CASILRVSGNQPQHF	TGTGCCAGCATCCTTAGAGTCTCGGGCAATCAGCCCCAGCATTTT
TRBJ1-5	.	many	TRBV24-1	CATSDWRTNQPQHF	TGTGCCACCAGTGATTGGAGAACTAATCAGCCCCAGCATTTT
TRBJ2-7	.	many	TRBV11-2	CASSSLGGPVVYEQYF	TGTGCCAGCAGCTCCCTGGGCGGACCGGTCGTCTACGAGCAGTACTTC
TRBJ1-5	.	many	TRBV12-3/TRBV12-4	CASRPLAWPQHF	TGTGCCAGCAGGCCCCTAGCGTGGCCCCAGCATTTT
TRBJ1-6	.	many	TRBV2	CASKGQFNSPLHF	TGTGCCAGCAAGGGACAATTTAATTCACCCCTCCACTTT
TRBJ2-5	.	few	TRBV7-9	CASSSRDTPGETQYF	TGTGCCAGCAGCTCGCGGGACACCCCAGGAGAGACCCAGTACTTC
TRBJ1-1	TRBD1	many	TRBV29-1	CSVPPGQGMNTEAFF	TGCAGCGTCCCCCCGGGACAGGGTATGAACACTGAAGCTTTCTTT
TRBJ2-7	TRBD1	many	TRBV5-1	CASSPGQFTSYEQYF	TGCGCCAGCAGCCCGGGACAGTTTACCTCCTACGAGCAGTACTTC
TRBJ1-2	TRBD1	.	TRBV7-9	CASSSSGRGLANYGYTF	TGTGCCAGCAGCTCCTCAGGGAGGGGGCTCGCTAACTATGGCTACACCTTC
TRBJ1-4	.	few	TRBV5-1	CASSLGGINEKLFF	TGCGCCAGCAGCTTGGGCGGGATTAATGAAAAACTGTTTTTT
TRBJ1-1	.	.	TRBV29-1	CSVGIGVTEAFF	TGCAGCGTGGGGATAGGGGTCACTGAAGCTTTCTTT
TRBJ2-7	.	.	TRBV4-1	CASRPTGKSSYEQYF	TGCGCCAGCAGACCTACAGGGAAAAGCTCCTACGAGCAGTACTTC
TRBJ2-7	TRBD2	.	TRBV4-3	CASSQETVLAGVNEQYF	TGCGCCAGCAGCCAAGAAACGGTGCTAGCGGGAGTCAACGAGCAGTACTTC
TRBJ2-2	TRBD2	.	TRBV4-3	CASSQDSLAGAYTGELFF	TGCGCCAGCAGCCAAGATTCCCTAGCGGGAGCTTACACCGGGGAGCTGTTTTTT
TRBJ2-6	.	many	TRBV7-9	CASSSTTGWGANVLTF	TGTGCCAGCAGCTCAACTACAGGGTGGGGGGCCAACGTCCTGACTTTC
TRBJ2-5	.	.	TRBV20-1	CSARREMLQTQYF	TGCAGTGCTAGACGGGAAATGCTCCAGACCCAGTACTTC
TRBJ2-2	.	.	TRBV6-2/TRBV6-3	CASSYINTGELFF	TGTGCCAGCAGTTACATCAACACCGGGGAGCTGTTTTTT
TRBJ2-7	TRBD2	few	TRBV20-1	CSASQRLAGGTKTYEQYF	TGCAGTGCTAGTCAGCGACTAGCGGGGGGGACGAAGACGTACGAGCAGTACTTC
TRBJ1-5	.	.	TRBV6-6	CAKDRGNANQPQHF	TGTGCCAAGGACCGGGGTAACGCTAATCAGCCCCAGCATTTT
TRBJ1-6	.	many	TRBV5-1	CASSLEGAGSPLHF	TGCGCCAGCAGCTTGGAAGGTGCCGGTTCACCCCTCCACTTT
TRBJ2-6	.	few	TRBV5-8	CASSLLPPDSGSGANVLTF	TGTGCCAGCAGCTTGCTTCCCCCGGACAGCGGCTCTGGGGCCAACGTCCTGACTTTC
TRBJ2-5	.	many	TRBV12-3/TRBV12-4	CASNKLSGPQETQYF	TGTGCCAGCAACAAACTCAGCGGCCCCCAAGAGACCCAGTACTTC
TRBJ2-7	.	few	TRBV4-3	CASSLVADSSYEQYF	TGCGCCAGCAGCCTAGTAGCGGACAGCTCCTACGAGCAGTACTTC
TRBJ1-1	.	few	TRBV6-5	CASSPRLGSLNTEAFF	TGTGCCAGCAGCCCCCGACTGGGCAGCCTGAACACTGAAGCTTTCTTT
TRBJ1-2	.	few	TRBV7-6	CASSYYGGGYTF	TGTGCCAGCAGCTATTATGGGGGCGGCTACACCTTC
TRBJ2-2	.	many	TRBV14	CASSQTGNTGELFF	TGTGCCAGCAGCCAGACCGGTAACACCGGGGAGCTGTTTTTT
TRBJ2-7	.	many	TRBV2	CASDLFSYEQYF	TGTGCCAGCGACTTGTTTAGCTACGAGCAGTACTTC
TRBJ1-2	.	few	TRBV27	CASRGTNHYGYTF	TGTGCCAGCCGGGGGACAAATCACTATGGCTACACCTTC
TRBJ2-7	TRBD1	.	TRBV15	CAASSDRDRGSHEQYF	TGTGCCGCCAGCAGCGACCGGGACAGGGGCTCCCACGAGCAGTACTTC
TRBJ1-6	.	many	TRBV20-1	CSAKRLGTNNSPLHF	TGCAGTGCCAAACGCCTCGGGACTAATAATTCACCCCTCCACTTT
TRBJ2-7	TRBD1	many	TRBV9	CASSVEGTEGEQYF	TGTGCCAGCAGCGTAGAGGGGACAGAGGGAGAGCAGTACTTC
TRBJ1-1	.	.	TRBV20-1	CSAPKSGTQRRTFF	TGCAGTGCGCCCAAATCAGGGACGCAACGGAGAACTTTCTTT
TRBJ2-7	.	few	TRBV28	CANPPGQGDEQYF	TGTGCCAACCCACCGGGGCAGGGAGACGAGCAGTACTTC
TRBJ1-2	.	many	TRBV7-9	CASSKETHTYPNYTF	TGTGCCAGCAGCAAAGAGACCCATACTTATCCTAACTACACCTTC
TRBJ1-3	TRBD1	.	TRBV4-1	CASSQDVTGSSSGNTIYF	TGCGCCAGCAGCCAAGATGTGACAGGGTCATCCTCTGGAAACACCATATATTTT
TRBJ2-7	TRBD1	many	TRBV10-1	CASRVSRGFGEQYF	TGCGCCAGCAGGGTCAGCAGGGGGTTCGGCGAGCAGTACTTC
TRBJ2-5	.	many	TRBV29-1	CSVEAHGTAQETQYF	TGCAGCGTTGAAGCCCACGGAACGGCGCAAGAGACCCAGTACTTC
TRBJ2-7	.	many	TRBV7-9	CASSTDTGAFLEQYF	TGTGCCAGCAGCACCGACACCGGGGCCTTCCTCGAGCAGTACTTC
TRBJ1-1	TRBD1	many	TRBV12-3/TRBV12-4	CASSSTGLGTEAFF	TGTGCCAGCAGTTCGACAGGGTTAGGCACTGAAGCTTTCTTT
TRBJ1-2	TRBD1	many	TRBV10-3	CAGWTGGAYGYTF	TGTGCCGGGTGGACAGGGGGGGCCTACGGCTACACCTTC
TRBJ2-7	TRBD2	few	TRBV19	CASSHQGLADSYEQYF	TGTGCCAGTAGTCACCAGGGACTAGCGGACTCCTACGAGCAGTACTTC
TRBJ1-5	.	once	TRBV12-3/TRBV12-4	CASSSPGHPNQSQHF	TGTGCCAGCAGTTCCCCGGGACACCCGAATCAGTCCCAGCATTTT
TRBJ1-2	.	many	TRBV7-9	CASSQGGARDYGYTF	TGTGCCAGCAGTCAAGGAGGGGCCAGGGACTATGGCTACACCTTC
TRBJ2-7	.	.	TRBV5-1	CASSSGLLGGRGEQYF	TGCGCCAGCAGCTCGGGACTGTTGGGGGGTCGAGGCGAGCAGTACTTC
TRBJ2-7	TRBD2	.	TRBV10-3	CAITQDRAGLAGAYEQYF	TGTGCCATCACCCAGGACAGGGCAGGACTAGCGGGAGCCTACGAGCAGTACTTC
TRBJ2-7	TRBD2	many	TRBV7-8	CASSWVGTSSYEQYF	TGTGCCAGCAGCTGGGTGGGGACTAGCTCCTACGAGCAGTACTTC
TRBJ1-3	.	many	TRBV15	CATNPGEGNSGNTIYF	TGTGCCACTAACCCTGGGGAAGGTAACTCTGGAAACACCATATATTTT
TRBJ1-2	.	.	TRBV5-6	CASRTRVLLGSYGYTF	TGTGCCAGCAGAACCCGGGTATTGCTGGGGAGCTATGGCTACACCTTC
TRBJ1-6	.	few	TRBV30	CAWSPPWGIDSPLHF	TGTGCCTGGAGTCCTCCGTGGGGGATTGATTCACCCCTCCACTTT
TRBJ2-7	TRBD2	many	TRBV11-2	CASSSPGEGRSYEQYF	TGTGCCAGCAGCTCCCCCGGGGAGGGGCGATCCTACGAGCAGTACTTC
TRBJ1-1	.	many	TRBV7-6	CASSSGKRAEAFF	TGTGCCAGCAGTTCGGGGAAGCGCGCTGAAGCTTTCTTT
TRBJ1-4	.	.	TRBV6-5	CASSYVGGSEKLFF	TGTGCCAGCAGTTATGTAGGGGGAAGCGAAAAACTGTTTTTT